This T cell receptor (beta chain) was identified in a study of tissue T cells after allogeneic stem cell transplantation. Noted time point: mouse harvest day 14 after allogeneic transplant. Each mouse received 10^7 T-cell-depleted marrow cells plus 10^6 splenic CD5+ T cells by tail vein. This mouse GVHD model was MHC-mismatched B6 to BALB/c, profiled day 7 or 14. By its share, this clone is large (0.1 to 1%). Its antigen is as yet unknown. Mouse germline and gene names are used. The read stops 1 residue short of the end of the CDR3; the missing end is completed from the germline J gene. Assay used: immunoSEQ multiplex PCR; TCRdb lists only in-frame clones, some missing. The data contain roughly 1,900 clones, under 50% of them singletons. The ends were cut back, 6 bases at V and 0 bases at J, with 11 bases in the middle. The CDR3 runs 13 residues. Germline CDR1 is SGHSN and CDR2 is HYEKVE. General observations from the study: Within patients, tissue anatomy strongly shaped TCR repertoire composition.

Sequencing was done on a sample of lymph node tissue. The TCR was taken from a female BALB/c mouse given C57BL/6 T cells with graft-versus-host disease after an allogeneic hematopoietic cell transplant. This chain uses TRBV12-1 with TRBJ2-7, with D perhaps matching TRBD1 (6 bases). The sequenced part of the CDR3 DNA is TGTGCCAGCGACCGGGACAACTCCTATGAACAGTAC. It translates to CASDRDNSYEQY. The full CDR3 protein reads CASDRDNSYEQYF.